This TCR beta chain originates from a study of molecular identifiers for immune sequencing clone quantification. TCRdb redid the calling of the PCR reads with MiXCR, one entry per CDR3 protein. The sample includes about 640,000 distinct CDR3 sequences, roughly 21% seen only once; the top ten take roughly 0.9%. V gave up 5 bases and J gave up 2 bases, with 18 bases separating them. From germline, CDR1 is MGHDK and CDR2 SYGVNS. The CDR3 has 16 amino acids. The table lists this clonotype with many counts. Naive CD8 T cells, phenotype CD8+CD4-CCR7+CD45RA+, were sorted. The sample comprised naive CD8+ T cells from blood, with Jurkat cell RNA spiked in. As to subset: FACS-sorted CD8+CD4-CCR7+CD45RA+ naive T cells. This sequence originates from a human donor in good health. Some libraries in this study had Jurkat cell RNA spiked in. The chain employs TRBV25-1 and TRBJ1-1, with no clear D. The CDR3 region has the DNA TGTGCCAGCAGTTCAACCTACCGGGGATCCAACACTGAAGCTTTCTTT. It yields the protein CASSSTYRGSNTEAFF.